This T cell receptor beta chain emerged from a study of response to subunit inactivated influenza vaccine. Notes on the study in general: Authors suggested each seasonal flu vaccination may recruit only limited numbers of new T cells.

MiXCR, run by TCRdb on the RT-PCR reads, gives a single entry per CDR3 protein. The repertoire has about 800,000 distinct CDR3 sequences, around 20% of them found once; the top ten carry about 9.4%. Worth noting for this clonotype: Its specificity is unknown.

V shed 7 bases and J 3 bases; nucleotides not matched to a gene: 11. The CDR3 runs to 15 residues. CDR1 DFQATT and CDR2 SNEGSKA come from the germline V gene (reference sequence). The chain carries TRBV20-1 and TRBJ1-4; 7 bases are a match to TRBD1. The sequenced sample was PBMCs from blood, obtained 5 to 6 days after vaccination. The source of this sequence is a man between 45 and 60 years old who received an inactivated influenza vaccine. The CDR3: CSVELQGVPNEKLFF. Here the CDR3 DNA reads TGCAGTGTTGAGCTCCAGGGGGTGCCTAATGAAAAACTGTTTTTT.